This entry features one T cell receptor beta chain sequence. Its antigen is not identified. The source of the sample is a study of blood T cells in healthy people across ages. Whole-study findings and limits: When one million T cells were used, diversity estimates were thought to be underestimates.

The authors ran a second PCR of roughly 7 to 11 cycles using a sample-barcoded 5' primer and a J-beta primer mix. Per sample, CDR3-containing paired-end reads numbered at least 2.5 million. TCRdb reprocessed the 5' RACE reads via MiXCR and lists one record per CDR3 protein. The table shows roughly 830,000 distinct CDR3 sequences, with approximately 67% occurring only once. The CDR3 has 14 residues. The V gene's germline CDR1 is SQVTM and CDR2 ANQGSEA. PBMCs were isolated at a quantity of at least 6.5 million per sample. The chain links TRBV29-1 to TRBJ2-5; 9 bases align to TRBD1. The J call is in doubt because the DNA end fits TRBJ2-7 better. The origin of this receptor is a man aged 25 to 40 in good health. Sequencing input: blood. The CDR3 spells CSARGDRVIHEQYF. Here the CDR3 DNA reads TGCAGCGCGAGGGGGGACAGGGTCATCCACGAGCAGTACTTC.